This is a list of T cell receptor beta chains from one sample in a study of T cell responses to AZD1222 COVID-19 vaccine. TCRdb's copy holds only in-frame clones and misses some; the assay was immunoSEQ multiplex PCR. In the table there are approximately 200,000 clones, more than 75% of which are singletons. Sample: peripheral blood, taken on day 0 of MenACWY control vaccination. The receptors here all came from an adult in good health. Each CDR3 is given with its conserved first and last residue. The order of the fields is J gene, D gene, V gene, clone size, CDR3 DNA, CDR3 protein. The D gene is left open where the match is weak. Some rows have no size entry. The others give once, few or many, or a class for an expanded clone.

J: TRBJ1-1
D: .
V: TRBV19
size: .
DNA: TGTGCCAGTAGCCCCACCCTCGGGGCGGGTGGAGCTTTCTTT
CDR3: CASSPTLGAGGAFF

J: TRBJ2-7
D: .
V: TRBV20-1
size: .
DNA: TGCAGTGCTAGAAGGGCCGAGCAGTACTTC
CDR3: CSARRAEQYF

J: TRBJ1-2
D: TRBD1
V: TRBV19
size: .
DNA: TGTGCCAGTAGTCCAGACAGGGGAGACTATGGCTACACCTTC
CDR3: CASSPDRGDYGYTF

J: TRBJ1-1
D: TRBD1
V: TRBV7-2
size: .
DNA: TGTGCCAGCAGCTTATCGGGACAGCCTTTTGGGAACACTGAAGCTTTCTTT
CDR3: CASSLSGQPFGNTEAFF

J: TRBJ1-6
D: .
V: TRBV6-6
size: .
DNA: TGTGCCAGCAGTCCCTCGGGACTGGAGAATTCACCCCTCCACTTT
CDR3: CASSPSGLENSPLHF

J: TRBJ2-7
D: .
V: TRBV28
size: .
DNA: TGTGCCAGCAGTTTATCTGTGGGCGAGGGGCGAGGGCAGTACTTC
CDR3: CASSLSVGEGRGQYF

J: TRBJ2-4
D: .
V: TRBV28
size: .
DNA: TGTGCCAGCAGTCCCCCGGGGCTCCTAAAAAACATTCAGTACTTC
CDR3: CASSPPGLLKNIQYF

J: TRBJ2-3
D: .
V: TRBV4-2
size: .
DNA: TGTGCCAGCAGCCCTGGGGGGAGCACAGATACGCAGTATTTT
CDR3: CASSPGGSTDTQYF

J: TRBJ1-5
D: .
V: TRBV19
size: .
DNA: TGTGCCAGTAGTCCGTGGTCGGGGGGGGATAGCAATCAGCCCCAGCATTTT
CDR3: CASSPWSGGDSNQPQHF

J: TRBJ1-1
D: TRBD1
V: TRBV6-5
size: few
DNA: TGTGCCAGCAGTCGAACCGGGACAGGGAACACTGAAGCTTTCTTT
CDR3: CASSRTGTGNTEAFF

J: TRBJ2-1
D: TRBD2
V: TRBV5-1
size: .
DNA: TGCGCCAGCAGCTTGGACAGCGGGAGCTCCTACAATGAGCAGTTCTTC
CDR3: CASSLDSGSSYNEQFF

J: TRBJ1-1
D: .
V: TRBV11-1
size: once
DNA: TGTGCCAGCAGCTTTCTCCATGAGAACACTGAAGCTTTCTTT
CDR3: CASSFLHENTEAFF

J: TRBJ1-1
D: .
V: TRBV4-2
size: .
DNA: TGTGCCAGCAGCCAAGATAGGGGGAAAGCTTTCTTT
CDR3: CASSQDRGKAFF

J: TRBJ1-5
D: .
V: TRBV5-1
size: .
DNA: TGCGCCAGCAGCAAGGAGGCGGGGAACAATCAGCCCCAGCATTTT
CDR3: CASSKEAGNNQPQHF

J: TRBJ1-3
D: .
V: TRBV10-3
size: .
DNA: TGTGCCATCAGTGAGTCCCGGACAGCCTGGGGAAACACCATATATTTT
CDR3: CAISESRTAWGNTIYF

J: TRBJ2-7
D: .
V: TRBV2
size: .
DNA: TGTGCCGGCCAGACAGGACGGGGGAACTCCTACGAGCAGTACTTC
CDR3: CAGQTGRGNSYEQYF

J: TRBJ2-7
D: .
V: TRBV9
size: .
DNA: TGTGCCAGCAGCGTGAGCGGACGCGGGGACGAGCAGTACTTC
CDR3: CASSVSGRGDEQYF

J: TRBJ2-5
D: .
V: TRBV5-4
size: .
DNA: TGTGCCAGCAGCTTTGGCAAAGGGTACCCAGAGACCCAGTACTTC
CDR3: CASSFGKGYPETQYF

J: TRBJ1-1
D: .
V: TRBV18
size: .
DNA: TGTGCCAGCTCACCTGGGGGGAACACTGAAGCTTTCTTT
CDR3: CASSPGGNTEAFF

J: TRBJ1-5
D: TRBD1
V: TRBV7-8
size: .
DNA: TGTGCCAGCAGCTCCGTTGACAGGGTGGGTCAGCCCCAGCATTTT
CDR3: CASSSVDRVGQPQHF

J: TRBJ2-2
D: .
V: TRBV2
size: .
DNA: TGTGCCAGCAGTGTGTCTGGGGTGGGCACCGGGGAGCTGTTTTTT
CDR3: CASSVSGVGTGELFF

J: TRBJ2-3
D: TRBD2
V: TRBV27
size: .
DNA: TGTGCCAGCAGTTCCGGGGGGGGCCTTAGCACAGATACGCAGTATTTT
CDR3: CASSSGGGLSTDTQYF

J: TRBJ1-1
D: TRBD1
V: TRBV6-5
size: .
DNA: TGTGCCAGCAGTTACGGGACAGCTAACACTGAAGCTTTCTTT
CDR3: CASSYGTANTEAFF

J: TRBJ2-5
D: TRBD2
V: TRBV18
size: .
DNA: TGTGCCAGCTCACCAGGACTAGCGGGGGTGAAAGAGACCCAGTACTTC
CDR3: CASSPGLAGVKETQYF

J: TRBJ1-4
D: .
V: TRBV24-1
size: .
DNA: TGTGCCACCAGTGATTTGAGGGGAACTAATGAAAAACTGTTTTTT
CDR3: CATSDLRGTNEKLFF

J: TRBJ1-1
D: .
V: TRBV18
size: .
DNA: TGTGCCAGCTCACAGGGCTCTGAAGCTTTCTTT
CDR3: CASSQGSEAFF

J: TRBJ1-1
D: .
V: TRBV6-1
size: .
DNA: TGTGCCAGCAGTGACACCTCGATGGGGATAATATTCACTGAAGCTTTCTTT
CDR3: CASSDTSMGIIFTEAFF

J: TRBJ2-7
D: TRBD2
V: TRBV7-6
size: .
DNA: TGTGCCAGCAGCTCAGAACCGGGACTAGCGGGGTACGAGCAGTACTTC
CDR3: CASSSEPGLAGYEQYF

J: TRBJ2-1
D: .
V: TRBV12-3/TRBV12-4
size: .
DNA: TGTGCCAGCAGCGACAATGAGCAGTTCTTC
CDR3: CASSDNEQFF

J: TRBJ1-6
D: .
V: TRBV6-1
size: many
DNA: TGTGCCAGCAGTGAAGCCTTGGGGGACGTTGCTTCACCCCTCCACTTT
CDR3: CASSEALGDVASPLHF

J: TRBJ1-6
D: TRBD1
V: TRBV28
size: few
DNA: TGTGCCAGCAGTTCTCCGGGACAGGGTTCACCCCTCCACTTT
CDR3: CASSSPGQGSPLHF

J: TRBJ2-7
D: .
V: TRBV11-1
size: .
DNA: TGTGCCAGCAGCCCCTTCAGGGACACCAGCTCCTACGAGCAGTACTTC
CDR3: CASSPFRDTSSYEQYF

J: TRBJ2-4
D: TRBD2
V: TRBV3-1/TRBV3-2
size: .
DNA: TGTGCCAGCAGCCAAGTTGCGGGGGGGCCCGGGGGCAAAAACATTCAGTACTTC
CDR3: CASSQVAGGPGGKNIQYF

J: TRBJ2-5
D: .
V: TRBV20-1
size: once
DNA: TGCAGTGCTAGTGTGGAGGGGATGTATGTTAGGACCCAGTACTTC
CDR3: CSASVEGMYVRTQYF

J: TRBJ2-3
D: TRBD2
V: TRBV7-3
size: .
DNA: TGTGCCAGCAGCCCTAGCGGGAAGACAGATACGCAGTATTTT
CDR3: CASSPSGKTDTQYF

J: TRBJ1-3
D: .
V: TRBV7-2
size: .
DNA: TGTGCCAGCAGCCAAACAGGGAACCGAAACACCATATATTTT
CDR3: CASSQTGNRNTIYF

J: TRBJ2-1
D: TRBD1
V: TRBV5-1
size: .
DNA: TGCGCCAGCAGCTTGACAGGGGGCAATGAGCAGTTCTTC
CDR3: CASSLTGGNEQFF

J: TRBJ2-1
D: TRBD2
V: TRBV27
size: .
DNA: TGTGCCAGCAGACTTGTCGCTAGCGGGAGGTTGAGTGAGCAGTTCTTC
CDR3: CASRLVASGRLSEQFF

J: TRBJ2-1
D: TRBD2
V: TRBV28
size: once
DNA: TGTGCCAGCAGTTTATTAAGACTGCGAAGCGGGAGTCACAATGAGCAGTTCTTC
CDR3: CASSLLRLRSGSHNEQFF

J: TRBJ2-2
D: TRBD1
V: TRBV6-5
size: .
DNA: TGTGCCAGCAGCCGGGACAGGGGGACCGGGGAGCTGTTTTTT
CDR3: CASSRDRGTGELFF

J: TRBJ2-7
D: .
V: TRBV27
size: .
DNA: TGTGCCAGCAGTTCCCTACGTGGTAGAACAAACTACGAGCAGTACTTC
CDR3: CASSSLRGRTNYEQYF

J: TRBJ2-3
D: .
V: TRBV2
size: .
DNA: TGTGCCAGCAGTGCTGGGAGAGGCACAGATACGCAGTATTTT
CDR3: CASSAGRGTDTQYF

J: TRBJ2-7
D: .
V: TRBV18
size: few
DNA: TGTGCCAGCTCACCCGAAAGGGACGAGCAGTACTTC
CDR3: CASSPERDEQYF

J: TRBJ2-7
D: TRBD2
V: TRBV6-5
size: .
DNA: TGTGCCAGCAGTTACGGGACTATCCCCTACGAGCAGTACTTC
CDR3: CASSYGTIPYEQYF

J: TRBJ2-7
D: TRBD1
V: TRBV2
size: .
DNA: TGTGCCAGCAGTAAAACTCGGACAGGGCCCCGCTACGAGCAGTACTTC
CDR3: CASSKTRTGPRYEQYF

J: TRBJ1-5
D: .
V: TRBV27
size: .
DNA: TGTGCCAGCAGGGACGGCGGGTGGGGGAATAAGGATCAGCCCCAGCATTTT
CDR3: CASRDGGWGNKDQPQHF

J: TRBJ2-4
D: .
V: TRBV19
size: .
DNA: TGTGCCAGTAGTGGGGTGGACACGCTAGCCAAAAACATTCAGTACTTC
CDR3: CASSGVDTLAKNIQYF

J: TRBJ1-1
D: .
V: TRBV19
size: .
DNA: TGTGCCAGTAGTATCGGGGTTGTCACTGAAGCTTTCTTT
CDR3: CASSIGVVTEAFF

J: TRBJ1-2
D: .
V: TRBV28
size: .
DNA: TGTGCCAGCAGTTTTCCAGGGCCTTCTAACTATGGCTACACCTTC
CDR3: CASSFPGPSNYGYTF

J: TRBJ2-1
D: .
V: TRBV2
size: .
DNA: TGTGCCAGCAGTGGGGAGAATGAGCAGTTCTTC
CDR3: CASSGENEQFF

J: TRBJ2-1
D: TRBD2
V: TRBV6-5
size: .
DNA: TGTGCCGCCCGAAGGGCGGGAGCAGTCGGTAATGAGCAGTTCTTC
CDR3: CAARRAGAVGNEQFF

J: TRBJ1-1
D: .
V: TRBV29-1
size: .
DNA: TGCAGCGTTGGGAGGGGCACTGAAGCTTTCTTT
CDR3: CSVGRGTEAFF

J: TRBJ1-2
D: TRBD1
V: TRBV30
size: .
DNA: TGTGCCTGGAGTGTAACCCCCGGGACAGGGGGTGGCTACACCTTC
CDR3: CAWSVTPGTGGGYTF

J: TRBJ1-4
D: TRBD1
V: TRBV28
size: .
DNA: TGTGCCAGCAGTCCACGACAGGGTATCGGCGAAAAACTGTTTTTT
CDR3: CASSPRQGIGEKLFF

J: TRBJ1-2
D: .
V: TRBV7-9
size: .
DNA: TGTGCCAGCAGCTTCCGCGGCTCCTTCTATGGCTACACCTTC
CDR3: CASSFRGSFYGYTF

J: TRBJ1-1
D: .
V: TRBV5-1
size: .
DNA: TGCGCCAGCAGCCGGACAGAGAACACTGAAGCTTTCTTT
CDR3: CASSRTENTEAFF

J: TRBJ2-1
D: .
V: TRBV9
size: .
DNA: TGTGCCAGCAGCTTCTCAGGGGAAAGCTCCTACAATGAGCAGTTCTTC
CDR3: CASSFSGESSYNEQFF

J: TRBJ1-3
D: .
V: TRBV9
size: .
DNA: TGTGCCAGCAGCGTAGCAGGGGTGCGTGGAAACACCATATATTTT
CDR3: CASSVAGVRGNTIYF

J: TRBJ1-1
D: .
V: TRBV6-5
size: .
DNA: TGTGCCAGCAGACAGGGATTTGAAGCTTTCTTT
CDR3: CASRQGFEAFF